The 10 T cell receptor beta chains listed next were all sequenced from one sample in a study of early T cells in non-severe SARS-CoV-2 infection. TCRdb re-analysed the 5' RACE reads in MiXCR, keeping a single row per CDR3 protein. In the table there are 70,000 to 85,000 distinct CDR3 sequences, about 12% of which are singletons. The sample here was whole blood, taken at baseline. The receptors originated from an adult who was a healthcare worker with PCR-confirmed SARS-CoV-2 infection or an uninfected control (not recorded which). The donor label of this sample is uncertain.

The chain combines TRBV4-1 with TRBJ2-3; no firm D call. Germline lookup yields CDR1 MGHRA and CDR2 YSYEKL. This CDR3 spans 17 amino acids. V lost 2 bases, J lost 6 bases, and 21 bases lay in between. The CDR3 region has the DNA TGCGCCAGCAGCCAATTCACCAACCTTCGGGCCACGGATACGCAGTATTTT. Its translation is CASSQFTNLRATDTQYF.

This clonotype was recorded a few times. The rearrangement uses TRBV4-1 and TRBJ2-3; D not certain. Looked up from germline, CDR1 is MGHRA and CDR2 is YSYEKL. V lost 1 base, J lost 2 bases, and 13 bases lay in between. The CDR3 covers 16 residues. CDR3 nucleotide sequence: TGCGCCAGCAGCCAAGTAATCAAGGGTGACACAGATACGCAGTATTTT. It encodes CASSQVIKGDTDTQYF.

This clonotype has just a few counts. This chain joins TRBV5-5 and TRBJ1-2; no clear D gene. Germline CDR1 reads SGHKS; CDR2 reads YYEKEE (reference sequence). CDR3 size: 15 residues. Trimming shortened V by 4 bases and J by 8 bases, and 21 bases separated the two germline ends. In DNA form, the CDR3 reads TGTGCCAGCAGCCTAGGACCCCTAGTCCGGGGAGGCTACACCTTC. Encoded protein: CASSLGPLVRGGYTF.

The J gene is TRBJ2-1, the V gene TRBV19, with 12 bases fitting TRBD2. From germline, CDR1 is LNHDA and CDR2 SQIVND (reference sequence). The junction had 10 bases not matched to a gene; V was cut back by 2 bases and J by 8 bases. The CDR3 consists of 17 residues. CDR3 sequence reads: CASSILGLAGGVDEQFF. CDR3 DNA sequence: TGTGCCAGTAGTATACTCGGGCTAGCGGGAGGGGTGGATGAGCAGTTCTTC.

This clonotype appeared a few times. The chain employs TRBV5-5 and TRBJ2-7, with D possibly called TRBD1 or TRBD2 (5 bases each). The V gene lost 9 bases and the J gene lost 5 bases, with 18 bases spanning the gap. Germline assignment: CDR1 SGHKS and CDR2 YYEKEE (reference sequence). The CDR3 is 13 amino acids. The CDR3 coding sequence is TGTGCCAAGGAACCGGGACCGGGCCACGAGCAGTACTTC. Amino acid sequence: CAKEPGPGHEQYF.

This clonotype turned up a few times. The chain combines TRBV14 with TRBJ2-3, with TRBD2 identical over 10 bases. The CDR3 is 16 amino acids. J gave up 2 bases and V 0 bases, and 2 bases lay outside the gene matches. CDR1 SGHDN and CDR2 FVKESK come from the germline V gene. The CDR3 sequence is CASSQELAGATDTQYF. CDR3 in DNA: TGTGCCAGCAGCCAAGAGCTAGCGGGGGCCACAGATACGCAGTATTTT.

This clonotype was seen more than once but under ten times. This chain uses TRBV15 with TRBJ1-3, with 9 bases matching TRBD1. V gave up 5 bases and J gave up 2 bases; unmatched junction bases: 4. Per germline, CDR1 LNHNV and CDR2 YYDKDF (reference sequence). This CDR3 is built from 15 residues. CDR3 nucleotide sequence: TGTGCCACCAGCTCTCGGACAGGGGCTGGAAACACCATATATTTT. Its protein is CATSSRTGAGNTIYF.

This clonotype was counted a few times. The genes are TRBV13 and TRBJ2-7, with no clear D. V lost 0 bases to trimming and J lost 3 bases, with 9 bases between them. Germline V gene sequence: CDR1 PRHDT, CDR2 FYEKMQ (reference sequence). The length of the CDR3 is 14 residues. The CDR3 loop reads CASSLGRAHYEQYF. Here the CDR3 DNA reads TGTGCCAGCAGCTTAGGCCGGGCACACTACGAGCAGTACTTC.

This chain's CDR3 is CASSLGGESTEQYF. The CDR3 nucleotides are TGTGCCAGCAGCTTAGGAGGAGAGTCAACAGAGCAGTACTTC. The chain carries TRBV7-3 and TRBJ2-7; TRBD2 might be the D (5 bases). The germline gives CDR1 SGHTA, CDR2 FQGTGA. There are 14 residues in the CDR3. V was trimmed by 2 bases and J by 7 bases, leaving 15 bases between them.

This clonotype was seen repeatedly, ten times or more. The chain links TRBV10-3 to TRBJ2-3; D call uncertain. The germline V gene has CDR1 ENHRY and CDR2 SYGVKD. The CDR3 is 12 residues long. Between the trimmed V and J ends, which lost 0 bases and 4 bases, there was a span of 2 bases. The CDR3 DNA reads as TGTGCCATCAGTGAGTCGGCAGATACGCAGTATTTT. Amino acids: CAISESADTQYF.